This T cell receptor (beta chain) was recovered during a study of spatial heterogeneity in lung cancer. For the study at large: Matched bulk RNA-seq provided a T cell module score, and TCR transcript counts in tumor regions correlated strongly with it. Study findings and constraints: Counts of expanded alpha and beta TCRs within tumors tracked the tumor nonsynonymous mutation count.

The V gene's germline CDR1 is MDHEN and CDR2 SYDVKM. The ends lost 5 bases at V and 11 bases at J; junction bases unmatched: 7. The CDR3 has 13 amino acids. Documented time point: sample taken at primary tumor resection. Whole RNA came from tumor, nontumor lung or frozen PBMC and was sequenced without being sorted. This clonotype was recorded at least ten times. Its antigen remains unidentified. TCRdb passed the 5' RACE reads through MiXCR, listing each CDR3 protein once. This sample yields 25,000 to 30,000 distinct CDR3 sequences, of which less than 9% are seen a single time; about 25% belongs to the top ten.

This receptor was obtained from a male donor with early-stage non-small cell lung cancer. The chain joins TRBV28 to TRBJ2-1; 9 nucleotides match TRBD1. The specimen was lung tumor tissue, collected at surgery. In DNA, the CDR3 is TGTGCCAGCAGTCTGGGGGGACAGGGTAAGCAGTTCTTC. Protein sequence: CASSLGGQGKQFF.